The 21 T cell receptor beta chains in this list originate from one sample, sequenced in a study of blood T cells in healthy people across ages. Primed by a sample-barcoded 5' primer and a J-beta primer mix, a second PCR proceeded for about 6 to 11 cycles. TCRdb re-analysed the 5' RACE reads in MiXCR, keeping a single row per CDR3 protein. The data contain hundreds of thousands of distinct CDR3 sequences, under 30% of them singletons. Material for sequencing was blood. These receptor sequences come from a woman of 80 years or more in good health.

This clonotype has at least ten counts. This chain uses TRBV24-1 with TRBJ2-1; a weak D match, TRBD1 (7 bases). The CDR3 loop spans 15 amino acids. Trimming pared 3 bases from V and 5 bases from J, leaving 13 bases between. Germline V gives CDR1 KGHDR, CDR2 SFDVKD. The CDR3: CATSDGGTVDNEQFF. The CDR3, as DNA: TGTGCCACCAGTGATGGGGGGACAGTAGACAATGAGCAGTTCTTC.

This clonotype appeared once. One end of the junction fails to match germline, which may point to a read error. V gene TRBV4-3 combines with J gene TRBJ2-1, with D possibly matching TRBD2 (7 bases). The CDR3 runs 14 residues. Per germline, CDR1 LGHNA and CDR2 YSLEER. The DNA for the CDR3 is TGCGCCAGCAGCCAAGGCGGGGGCTACAATGGGCAGTTCTTC. It encodes CASSQGGGYNGQFF.

With regard to this clonotype: A read error may explain this, as a much larger clone is one base away. The chain links TRBV5-6 to TRBJ2-3; no reliable D call. Per germline, CDR1 SGHDT and CDR2 YYEEEE. The CDR3 has 11 residues. CDR3 sequence (DNA): TGTGCCGGCAGCTTTGTCGGTACGCAGTATTTT. Translating gives CAGSFVGTQYF.

This clonotype turned up a few times. Just one base apart from a much larger clone, this may be a read error. J is TRBJ2-4 and V is TRBV7-2; a weak D match, TRBD2 (7 bases). The CDR3 covers 15 residues. The V gene lost 4 bases and the J gene lost 3 bases, with 13 bases spanning the gap. Germline loops: CDR1 SGHTA, CDR2 FQGNSA. The CDR3 loop is CASSSGGGGKNIQYF. DNA of the CDR3: TGTGCCAGCAGCTCCGGGGGAGGGGGCAAAAACATTCAGTACTTC.

This chain links TRBV6-6 with TRBJ2-7, with 7 bases lining up with TRBD2. Trimming took 5 bases from V and 4 from J; bases not matched to a gene: 11. The CDR3 covers 15 residues. The germline V gene encodes CDR1 MNHNY and CDR2 SVGAGI (reference sequence). The CDR3 nucleotides are TGTGCCAGCAGTACCCAAGGGCGGGGGTCTTACGAGCAGTACTTC. Its translation: CASSTQGRGSYEQYF.

The sample holds many counts of this clonotype. The chain joins TRBV4-3 to TRBJ1-2, with D possibly being TRBD1 (6 bases). CDR3 length: 15 amino acids. Per germline, CDR1 LGHNA and CDR2 YSLEER. V shed 2 bases and J shed 4 bases, with 14 bases lying between them. As DNA, the CDR3 is TGCGCCAGCAGCCAATCTCGGGGGGGGGCCTATGGCTACACCTTC. Encoded protein: CASSQSRGGAYGYTF.

V gene TRBV28 combines with J gene TRBJ1-2, with TRBD1 as a possible D gene (5 bases). This CDR3 region has 16 residues. Per the germline V gene, CDR1 is MDHEN and CDR2 is SYDVKM. V was cut by 6 bases and J by 1 base, with 18 bases left in between. The CDR3 region is CASRRDASQFNYGYTF. CDR3 sequence (DNA): TGTGCCAGCAGACGGGACGCCAGCCAGTTTAACTATGGCTACACCTTC.

As for this clonotype: A much more abundant neighbour one base away suggests this may be a read error. DNA for the CDR3: TGTGCCATCAGTTCCAAGATGGAGGACTCACCCCTCCACTTT. Its protein product is CAISSKMEDSPLHF. The chain links TRBV10-3 to TRBJ1-6, with no clear D. Germline V gene data show CDR1 as ENHRY and CDR2 as SYGVKD. Trimming left V 5 bases short and J 10 bases short, with 15 bases between. This CDR3 spans 14 amino acids.

This clonotype was seen repeatedly, ten times or more. The chain carries TRBV29-1 and TRBJ1-6; 7 bases match TRBD1. V lost 7 bases to trimming and J lost 5 bases; unmatched junction nucleotides: 5. Looked up from germline, CDR1 is SQVTM and CDR2 is ANQGSEA. This CDR3 spans 13 amino acids. CDR3 sequence reads: CSARDSHNSPLHF. The CDR3 DNA is TGCAGCGCCCGGGACAGTCATAATTCACCCCTCCACTTT.

The V call is TRBV6-2 or TRBV6-3, the J call TRBJ1-6; D unresolved. V was clipped by 0 bases and J by 2 bases, with 8 bases between them. The CDR3 totals 16 residues. Germline V lookup: CDR1 MNHEY, CDR2 SVGEGT. CDR3 loop: CASSYSGRTYNSPLHF. CDR3 bases: TGTGCCAGCAGTTACTCGGGTCGAACCTATAATTCACCCCTCCACTTT.

This clonotype showed up many times. The rearrangement links TRBV15 to TRBJ2-5, with 7 bases that match TRBD1. V gave up 9 bases and J gave up 1 base; unmatched junction bases: 8. The CDR3 consists of 14 residues. The germline V gene has CDR1 LNHNV and CDR2 YYDKDF (reference sequence). The CDR3 is CATHERGLQETQYF. The CDR3 DNA follows: TGTGCCACTCACGAAAGGGGGCTCCAAGAGACCCAGTACTTC.

The rearrangement links TRBV7-9 to TRBJ2-7; D unclear. Trimming took 1 base from V and 3 from J, leaving 7 bases between them. CDR1 is SEHNR, CDR2 FQNEAQ, per germline (reference sequence). The CDR3 has 13 residues. The chain's CDR3 is CASSLDPIYEQYF. DNA for the CDR3: TGTGCCAGCAGCTTAGACCCCATCTACGAGCAGTACTTC.

In this sample, this clonotype turned up a few times. This sequence joins TRBV7-9 and TRBJ2-1; D not certain. Trimming removed 4 bases at V and 10 bases at J, with 8 bases between. Germline CDR1 SEHNR, CDR2 FQNEAQ (reference sequence). The CDR3 has 11 residues. CDR3 residues: CASSSNVEQFF. In DNA form, the CDR3 reads TGTGCCAGCAGCTCCAACGTCGAGCAGTTCTTC.

This clonotype was found a few times. V usage is TRBV12-3 or TRBV12-4 and J usage is TRBJ2-2; D perhaps matches TRBD1 (6 bases). The CDR3 has 13 amino acids. The V gene lost 3 bases and the J gene lost 5 bases, with 7 bases spanning the gap. The CDR3 DNA reads TGTGCCAGCAGTTTCGGACAGACCGGGGAGCTGTTTTTT. It yields the protein CASSFGQTGELFF.

About this clonotype: With a much larger clone just one base away, this may be a read error. The chain carries TRBV5-1 and TRBJ2-1, with TRBD1 identical over 7 bases. Germline-derived CDR1 and CDR2 are SGHRS and YFSETQ. With V trimmed by 6 bases and J by 6 bases, 9 bases remained unmatched. The length of the CDR3 is 14 residues. This CDR3 is CASNSTGSVNEQFF. CDR3 bases: TGCGCCAGCAACTCGACAGGGTCCGTCAATGAGCAGTTCTTC.

The sample holds many counts of this clonotype. V gene TRBV7-9 combines with J gene TRBJ1-6; no firm D call. Trimming left V 9 bases short and J 5 bases short, with 11 bases between. Per the germline V gene, CDR1 is SEHNR and CDR2 is FQNEAQ (reference sequence). The CDR3 contains 13 residues. The CDR3 DNA follows: TGTGCCAGTAAGGGTCCTAATAATTCACCCCTCCACTTT. Its protein is CASKGPNNSPLHF.

The rearrangement uses TRBV12-3 or TRBV12-4 and TRBJ1-2; 9 nucleotides align to TRBD1. With V trimmed by 6 bases and J by 8 bases, 4 bases remained unmatched. The length of the CDR3 is 12 residues. CDR3 amino acids: CASSRTGAGYTF. CDR3 in DNA: TGTGCCAGCAGCAGGACAGGGGCCGGCTACACCTTC.

In its sample, this clonotype was seen many times. The CDR3 region has the DNA TGCAGTGCTAGGGGACAGCAAGAGACCCAGTACTTC. This translates into CSARGQQETQYF. This chain joins TRBV20-1 and TRBJ2-5, with TRBD1 matching over 7 bases. CDR3 length: 12 residues. V shed 3 bases and J 2 bases; nucleotides not matched to a gene: 0. CDR1 DFQATT and CDR2 SNEGSKA come from the germline V gene (reference sequence).

The sample holds a few counts of this clonotype. This chain uses TRBV7-6 with TRBJ2-3; D unresolved. This CDR3 has 15 amino acids. Trimming left V 2 bases short and J 0 bases short, with 9 bases between. Germline V gene data show CDR1 as SGHVS and CDR2 as FNYEAQ. CDR3 DNA sequence: TGTGCCAGCAGCTTACGCCTCGGGAGCACAGATACGCAGTATTTT. Its protein product is CASSLRLGSTDTQYF.

In its sample, this clonotype was seen many times. This rearrangement joins TRBV2 to TRBJ2-1; a weak D match, TRBD1 (5 bases). Germline V gives CDR1 SNHLY, CDR2 FYNNEI. The CDR3 has 14 amino acids. V dropped 6 bases and J dropped 5 bases, with 14 bases sitting between them. For the CDR3, the DNA is TGTGCCAGCAGGACAGACCCGACCGACAATGAGCAGTTCTTC. Its protein is CASRTDPTDNEQFF.

The sample holds many counts of this clonotype. The rearrangement uses TRBV18 and TRBJ2-3, with D perhaps TRBD1 (5 bases). Germline CDR1 KGHSH, CDR2 LQKENI. This CDR3 is 14 amino acids long. The V gene lost 0 bases and the J gene lost 4 bases, with 8 bases spanning the gap. The CDR3 DNA sequence: TGTGCCAGCTCACCACCGAGCAGGGCAGATACGCAGTATTTT. Protein product: CASSPPSRADTQYF.